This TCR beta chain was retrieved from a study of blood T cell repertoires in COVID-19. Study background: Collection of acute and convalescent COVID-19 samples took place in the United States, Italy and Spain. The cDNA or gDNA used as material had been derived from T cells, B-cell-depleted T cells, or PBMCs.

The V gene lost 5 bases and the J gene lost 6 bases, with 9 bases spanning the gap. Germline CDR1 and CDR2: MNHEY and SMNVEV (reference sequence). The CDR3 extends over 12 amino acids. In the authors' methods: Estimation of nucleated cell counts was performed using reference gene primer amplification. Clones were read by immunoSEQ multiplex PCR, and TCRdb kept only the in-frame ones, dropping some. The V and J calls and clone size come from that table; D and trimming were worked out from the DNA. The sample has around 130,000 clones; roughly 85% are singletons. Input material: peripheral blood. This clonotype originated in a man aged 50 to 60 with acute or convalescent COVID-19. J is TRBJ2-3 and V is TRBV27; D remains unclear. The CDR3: CASSGDGDTQYF. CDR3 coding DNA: TGTGCCAGCAGTGGAGATGGGGATACGCAGTATTTT.